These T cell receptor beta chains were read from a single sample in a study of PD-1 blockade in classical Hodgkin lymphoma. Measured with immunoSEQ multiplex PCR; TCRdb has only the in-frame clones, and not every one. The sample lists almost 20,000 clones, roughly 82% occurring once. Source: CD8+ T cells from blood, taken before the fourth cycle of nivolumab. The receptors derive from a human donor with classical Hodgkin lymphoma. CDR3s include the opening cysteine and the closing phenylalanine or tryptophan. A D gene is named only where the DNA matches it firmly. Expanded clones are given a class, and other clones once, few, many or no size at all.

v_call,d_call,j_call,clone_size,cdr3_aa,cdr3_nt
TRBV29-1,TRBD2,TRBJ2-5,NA,CSAILAGGQETQYF,TGCAGCGCCATACTAGCGGGGGGCCAAGAAACCCAGTACTTC
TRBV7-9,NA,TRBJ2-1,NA,CASSLADSSEQFF,TGTGCCAGCAGCTTAGCTGACAGCAGTGAGCAGTTCTTC
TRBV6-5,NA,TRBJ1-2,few,CASSYGFYYGYTF,TGTGCCAGCAGTTACGGGTTCTACTATGGCTACACCTTC
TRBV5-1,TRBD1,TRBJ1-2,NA,CASSGGQGINGYTF,TGCGCCAGCAGCGGGGGACAGGGGATAAACGGCTACACCTTC
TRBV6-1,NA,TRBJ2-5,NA,CASVATDEETQYF,TGTGCCAGCGTGGCTACTGATGAAGAGACCCAGTACTTC
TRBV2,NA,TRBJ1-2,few,CASSEGAQIYGYTF,TGTGCCAGCAGTGAAGGGGCACAGATCTATGGCTACACCTTC
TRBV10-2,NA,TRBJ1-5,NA,CASSEMGLSQPQHF,TGCGCCAGCAGTGAGATGGGCCTGAGTCAGCCCCAGCATTTT
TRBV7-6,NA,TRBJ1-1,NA,CASSPMDLNTEAFF,TGTGCCAGCAGCCCAATGGACTTGAACACTGAAGCTTTCTTT
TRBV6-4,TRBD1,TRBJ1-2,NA,CASSEGTANYGYTF,TGTGCCAGCAGTGAGGGGACAGCTAACTATGGCTACACCTTC
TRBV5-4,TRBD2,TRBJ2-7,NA,CASSFGTSGYEQYF,TGTGCCAGCAGCTTCGGGACTAGCGGGTACGAGCAGTACTTC
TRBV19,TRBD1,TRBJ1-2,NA,CASRPGQNYGYTF,TGTGCCAGTAGACCGGGACAGAACTATGGCTACACCTTC
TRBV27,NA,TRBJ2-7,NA,CASSFQGTNYEQYF,TGTGCCAGCAGTTTTCAGGGGACTAACTACGAGCAGTACTTC
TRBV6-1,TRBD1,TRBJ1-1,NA,CASSKETGGRKDEAFF,TGTGCCAGCAGTAAAGAGACAGGGGGCAGGAAGGATGAAGCTTTCTTT
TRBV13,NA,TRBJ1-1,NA,CASSLRGSGANTEAFF,TGTGCCAGCAGCTTAAGGGGGTCAGGGGCGAACACTGAAGCTTTCTTT
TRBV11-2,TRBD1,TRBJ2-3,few,CASSTKTGGASDTQYF,TGTGCCAGCAGCACAAAGACAGGGGGCGCGTCAGATACGCAGTATTTT
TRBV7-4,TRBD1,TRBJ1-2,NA,CASSLNGTAYGYTF,TGTGCCAGCAGCCTTAACGGGACAGCCTATGGCTACACCTTC
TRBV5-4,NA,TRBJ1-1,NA,CASSLGSGQDTEAFF,TGCGCCAGCAGCTTGGGTTCAGGGCAGGACACTGAAGCTTTCTTT
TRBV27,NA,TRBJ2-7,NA,CASSLSPKSPGEQYF,TGTGCCAGCAGTTTATCACCCAAGTCCCCTGGGGAGCAGTACTTC
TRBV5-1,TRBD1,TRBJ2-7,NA,CASSLRQGDYEQYF,TGCGCCAGCAGCCTTCGACAGGGAGACTACGAGCAGTACTTC
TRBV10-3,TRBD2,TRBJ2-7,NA,CAISESAGVFYEQYF,TGTGCCATCAGTGAGTCGGCGGGGGTGTTCTACGAGCAGTACTTC
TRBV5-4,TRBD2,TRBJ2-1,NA,CASSFGVAGVNEQFF,TGTGCCAGCAGCTTCGGGGTAGCGGGGGTCAATGAGCAGTTCTTC
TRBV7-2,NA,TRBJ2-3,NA,CASSVYGTDTQYF,TGTGCCAGCAGCGTTTATGGCACAGATACGCAGTATTTT
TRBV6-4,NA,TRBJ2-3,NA,CASSDGQPETDTQYF,TGTGCCAGCAGTGACGGACAGCCGGAAACAGATACGCAGTATTTT
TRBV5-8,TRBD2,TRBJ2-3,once,CASSLLAGGTDTQYF,TGTGCCAGCAGCTTGCTAGCGGGGGGCACAGATACGCAGTATTTT
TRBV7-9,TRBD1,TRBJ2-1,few,CASSLVGDRGFNEQFF,TGTGCCAGCAGCTTAGTTGGGGACAGGGGTTTCAATGAGCAGTTCTTC
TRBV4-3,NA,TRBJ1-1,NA,CASSQDMRGGSTEAFF,TGCGCCAGCAGCCAAGATATGAGGGGAGGGAGCACTGAAGCTTTCTTT
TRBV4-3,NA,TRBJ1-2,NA,CASSQDTGQYYGYTF,TGCGCCAGCAGCCAAGATACGGGTCAGTACTATGGCTACACCTTC
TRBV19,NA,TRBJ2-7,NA,CASSTWRWAEQYF,TGTGCCAGTAGCACCTGGAGGTGGGCCGAGCAGTACTTC
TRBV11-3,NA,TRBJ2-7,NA,CASSFGSSYEQYF,TGTGCCAGCAGCTTTGGGAGCTCCTACGAGCAGTACTTC
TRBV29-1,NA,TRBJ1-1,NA,CSVDEGTEAFF,TGCAGCGTTGATGAGGGTACTGAAGCTTTCTTT
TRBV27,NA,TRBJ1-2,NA,CASSPPPPGGYTF,TGTGCCAGCAGTCCCCCCCCACCGGGCGGCTACACCTTC
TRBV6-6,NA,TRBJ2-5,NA,CASSYSDTQETQYF,TGTGCCAGCAGTTACTCGGACACCCAAGAGACCCAGTACTTC
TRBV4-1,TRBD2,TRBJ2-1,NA,CASSQDSTSGVRHEQFF,TGCGCCAGCAGCCAAGACTCCACAAGCGGGGTACGCCATGAGCAGTTCTTC
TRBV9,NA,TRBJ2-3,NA,CASSPRTSTDTQYF,TGTGCCAGCAGCCCCCGGACGAGCACAGATACGCAGTATTTT
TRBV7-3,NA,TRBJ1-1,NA,CASSSSLDTEAFF,TGTGCCAGCAGCTCCTCGCTGGACACTGAAGCTTTCTTT
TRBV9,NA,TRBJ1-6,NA,CASSPEAHSPLHF,TGTGCCAGCAGCCCTGAGGCACATTCACCCCTCCACTTT
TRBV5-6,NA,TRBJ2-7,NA,CASSLISSGIYEQYF,TGTGCCAGCAGCTTGATCTCCTCAGGGATCTACGAGCAGTACTTC
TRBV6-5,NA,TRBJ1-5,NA,CASRETSNQPQHF,TGTGCCAGCAGAGAGACTAGCAATCAGCCCCAGCATTTT
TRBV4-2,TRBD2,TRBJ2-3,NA,CASSQDKRGAVTDTQYF,TGTGCCAGCAGCCAAGATAAGCGGGGGGCCGTCACAGATACGCAGTATTTT
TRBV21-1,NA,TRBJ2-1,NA,CASSCMAGPDNEQFF,TGTGCCAGCAGCTGTATGGCGGGGCCGGACAATGAGCAGTTCTTC
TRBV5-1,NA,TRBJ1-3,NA,CASSPDRVSGNTIYF,TGCGCCAGCTCCCCTGACCGAGTCTCTGGAAACACCATATATTTT
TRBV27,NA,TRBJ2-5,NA,CASSQYRPQETQYF,TGTGCCAGCAGCCAATACAGGCCGCAAGAGACCCAGTACTTC
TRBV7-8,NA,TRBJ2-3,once,CASSSSTPSTDTQYF,TGTGCCAGCAGCTCATCAACACCGAGCACAGATACGCAGTATTTT
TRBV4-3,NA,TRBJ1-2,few,CASSQAGGYTF,TGCGCCAGCAGCCAAGCAGGGGGCTACACCTTC
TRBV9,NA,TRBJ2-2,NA,CASSPRDRENTGELFF,TGTGCCAGCAGCCCAAGGGATCGGGAAAACACCGGGGAGCTGTTTTTT
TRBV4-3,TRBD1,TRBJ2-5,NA,CASSQGTGQGTTQYF,TGCGCCAGCAGCCAAGGAACGGGACAGGGGACGACCCAGTACTTC
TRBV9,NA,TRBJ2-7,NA,CASSEGSSYEQYF,TGTGCCAGCAGCGAAGGCTCGTCCTACGAGCAGTACTTC
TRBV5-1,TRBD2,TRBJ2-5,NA,CASRLDPAGGQETQYF,TGCGCCAGCAGGTTGGACCCAGCGGGGGGCCAAGAGACCCAGTACTTC
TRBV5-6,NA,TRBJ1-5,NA,CASSLDRALGQPQHF,TGTGCCAGCAGCTTGGACCGGGCTTTGGGTCAGCCCCAGCATTTT
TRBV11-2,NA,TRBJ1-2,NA,CASSLGSDYGYTF,TGTGCCAGCAGCTTAGGGTCGGACTATGGCTACACCTTC
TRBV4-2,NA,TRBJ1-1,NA,CASSPGHMNTEAFF,TGTGCCAGCAGCCCGGGGCATATGAACACTGAAGCTTTCTTT
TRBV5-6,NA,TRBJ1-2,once,CASSFGTGTYGYTF,TGTGCCAGCAGCTTTGGCACAGGGACCTATGGCTACACCTTC
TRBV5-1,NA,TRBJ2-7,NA,CASSLPPAYEQYF,TGCGCCAGCAGCTTGCCCCCTGCCTACGAGCAGTACTTC